The text below deals with one TCR beta chain. CDR3 size: 14 residues. The germline CDR1 and CDR2 sequences are SQVTM and ANQGSEA. V was clipped by 1 base and J by 2 bases, with 6 bases between them. Original methodology: Cell counts per sample came from amplifying reference gene primers. The repertoire was sequenced with immunoSEQ multiplex PCR; TCRdb's copy has only in-frame clones and lacks some. V, J and clone size are those of that table, while D and trimming were read from the DNA. Here the sample spans 160,000 or so clones, more than 65% being singletons. This entry belongs to a study of blood T cell repertoires in COVID-19. Study at large: Specimens from acute and convalescent COVID-19 originated in the United States, Italy and Spain. In each case, the material was cDNA or gDNA derived from T cells, B-cell-depleted T cells, or PBMCs.

The sequencing sample was made of peripheral blood. The receptor was isolated from a woman between 50 and 59 years old with acute or convalescent COVID-19. The genes are TRBV29-1 and TRBJ2-6, with a tentative D call TRBD2 (6 bases). The CDR3: CSVEGEAGANVLTF. The CDR3 coding sequence is TGCAGCGTTGAAGGGGAGGCTGGGGCCAACGTCCTGACTTTC.